The text below deals with one TCR beta chain. The sample originates from a study of shared clonotypes between healthy human individuals. The wider study: Plates per donor: three CD4 naive, three CD4 memory, two CD8 naive, one CD8 memory.

V was pared by 4 bases and J by 9 bases, with 10 bases of the junction left unmatched. This CDR3 region has 15 residues. CDR1 and CDR2 (germline): SGHRS, YFSETQ. Assay: immunoSEQ multiplex PCR; the TCRdb copy retains only in-frame clones and omits some. The sample has about 1 million clones, about 74% seen once. Sample: memory CD4+ T cells sorted from blood. Subset given: CD45RA-negative fraction. J is TRBJ1-6 and V is TRBV5-1; TRBD1 agrees at 7 bases. The sequence came from a man younger than 35 in good health. The DNA for the CDR3 is TGCGCCAGCAGCCAAGAACCAGGGGGGATTTCACCCCTCCACTTT. This codes for CASSQEPGGISPLHF.